This passage covers 7 T cell receptor beta chains from one sample sequenced in a study of PD-1 blockade in classical Hodgkin lymphoma. The method was immunoSEQ multiplex PCR; TCRdb's version includes in-frame clones alone and lacks a portion of them. The data show just over 15,000 clones, around 84% seen once. Time point in this sample: newly diagnosed, previously untreated cHL patient sample. By magnetic negative selection, CD4+ T cells were purified from thawed PBMCs. The sample comprised CD4+ T cells from blood. These receptors were collected from a human donor with classical Hodgkin lymphoma.

The gene calls are TRBV6-5 and TRBJ2-5; the match to TRBD2 covers 7 bases. CDR3 length equals 16 residues. Unmatched junction bases numbered 13, after V lost 2 bases and J lost 7 bases. Germline V gene data show CDR1 as MNHEY and CDR2 as SVGAGI. The CDR3 loop is CASSYASGIGFGTQYF. In DNA, the CDR3 is TGTGCCAGCAGTTACGCTAGCGGAATAGGATTTGGGACCCAGTACTTC.

The J gene is TRBJ2-7, the V gene TRBV7-9; D might be TRBD2 (5 bases). V lost 6 bases to trimming and J lost 4 bases, with 13 bases between them. The CDR3 is 13 amino acids. Germline CDR1 SEHNR, CDR2 FQNEAQ (reference sequence). The DNA of the CDR3 is TGTGCCAGCAGGAGCCTTCGGGGATACGAGCAGTACTTC. Protein sequence: CASRSLRGYEQYF.

The chain has TRBV9 and TRBJ1-6; D remains ambiguous. V dropped 3 bases and J dropped 0 bases, with 13 bases sitting between them. Germline V gives CDR1 SGDLS, CDR2 YYNGEE. The CDR3 length is 17 residues. This CDR3 reads CASSEEPRSSYNSPLHF. In DNA form, the CDR3 reads TGTGCCAGCAGCGAGGAGCCGAGGAGCTCCTATAATTCACCCCTCCACTTT.

This sequence joins TRBV11-2 and TRBJ2-5; maybe TRBD2 (6 bases). Germline CDR1 SGHAT, CDR2 FQNNGV. Trimming removed 5 bases from V and 5 bases from J, with 15 bases in between. CDR3 length: 14 residues. CDR3 residues: CASSPRVRGETQYF. CDR3 in DNA: TGTGCCAGCAGCCCCAGGGTCCGGGGGGAGACCCAGTACTTC.

The gene calls are TRBV6-5 and TRBJ2-7; D is perhaps TRBD1 (6 bases). V lost 5 bases and J 1 base, leaving 15 bases between the germline ends. Per the germline V gene, CDR1 is MNHEY and CDR2 is SVGAGI. The CDR3 spans 15 residues. The chain's CDR3 is CASSRSGTQSYEQYF. The CDR3 DNA reads as TGTGCCAGCAGTCGTTCCGGGACACAGTCCTACGAGCAGTACTTC.

The rearrangement uses TRBV7-8 and TRBJ1-6; D is possibly TRBD1 (5 bases). The CDR3 runs 16 residues. Germline lookup yields CDR1 SGHVS and CDR2 FQNEAQ. The V and J ends lost 4 bases and 7 bases respectively, with 17 bases between them. CDR3 amino acids: CASSSGAGVLNSPLHF. Written as DNA, the CDR3 is TGTGCCAGCAGCTCCGGGGCGGGGGTATTGAATTCACCCCTCCACTTT.

The chain recombines TRBV5-6 with TRBJ2-3, with a tentative D call TRBD2 (5 bases). CDR3 size: 15 residues. CDR1 and CDR2 from the germline V gene are SGHDT and YYEEEE. Trimming removed 2 bases at V and 5 bases at J, with 15 bases between. The CDR3 reads CASSFLGPEGDTQYF. As DNA, the CDR3 is TGTGCCAGCAGCTTTCTCGGACCTGAGGGAGATACGCAGTATTTT.